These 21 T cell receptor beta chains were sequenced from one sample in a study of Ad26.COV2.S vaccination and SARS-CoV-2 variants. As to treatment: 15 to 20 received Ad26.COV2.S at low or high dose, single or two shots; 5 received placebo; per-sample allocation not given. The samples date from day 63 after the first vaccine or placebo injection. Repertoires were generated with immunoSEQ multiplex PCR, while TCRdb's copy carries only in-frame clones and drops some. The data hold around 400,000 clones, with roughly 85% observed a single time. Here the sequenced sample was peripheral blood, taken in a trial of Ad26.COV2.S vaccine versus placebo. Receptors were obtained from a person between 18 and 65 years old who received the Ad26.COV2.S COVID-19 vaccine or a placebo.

The CDR3 is CASSPTGGAGANVLTF. Here the CDR3 DNA reads TGTGCCAGCAGCCCGACAGGGGGCGCTGGGGCCAACGTCCTGACTTTC. The J gene is TRBJ2-6, the V gene TRBV7-9, with 10 bases lining up with TRBD1. The CDR3 is 16 amino acids. Trimming cost V 5 bases and J 2 bases; bases outside gene matches: 3. Germline assignment: CDR1 SEHNR and CDR2 FQNEAQ (reference sequence).

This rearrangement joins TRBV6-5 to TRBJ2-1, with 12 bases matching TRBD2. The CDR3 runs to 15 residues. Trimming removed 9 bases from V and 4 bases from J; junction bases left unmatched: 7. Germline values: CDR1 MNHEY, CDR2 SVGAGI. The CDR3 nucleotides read TGTGCCAGTCGACTAGCGGGAGTACATTACAATGAGCAGTTCTTC. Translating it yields CASRLAGVHYNEQFF.

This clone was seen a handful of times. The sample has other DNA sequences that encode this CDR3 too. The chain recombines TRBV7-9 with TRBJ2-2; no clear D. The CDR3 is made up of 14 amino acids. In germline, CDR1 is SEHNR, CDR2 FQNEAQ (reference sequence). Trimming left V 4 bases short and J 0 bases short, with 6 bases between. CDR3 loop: CASSSTPNTGELFF. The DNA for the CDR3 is TGTGCCAGCAGCTCCACCCCGAACACCGGGGAGCTGTTTTTT.

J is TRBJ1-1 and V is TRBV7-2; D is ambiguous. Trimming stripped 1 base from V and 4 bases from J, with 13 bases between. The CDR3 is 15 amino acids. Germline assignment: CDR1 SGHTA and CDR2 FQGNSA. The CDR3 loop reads CASSLDPGWITEAFF. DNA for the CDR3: TGTGCCAGCAGCTTAGACCCGGGGTGGATCACTGAAGCTTTCTTT.

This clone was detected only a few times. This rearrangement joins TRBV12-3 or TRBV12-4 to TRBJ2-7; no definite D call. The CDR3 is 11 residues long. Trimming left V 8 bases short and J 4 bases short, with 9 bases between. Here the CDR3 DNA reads TGTGCCAGCGGACGCATTTACGAGCAGTACTTC. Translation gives CASGRIYEQYF.

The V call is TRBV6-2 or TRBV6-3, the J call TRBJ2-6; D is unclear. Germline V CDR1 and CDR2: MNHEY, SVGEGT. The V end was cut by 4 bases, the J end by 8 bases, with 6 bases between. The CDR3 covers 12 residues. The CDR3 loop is CASSLGPNVLTF. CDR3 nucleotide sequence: TGTGCCAGCAGTTTGGGTCCCAACGTCCTGACTTTC.

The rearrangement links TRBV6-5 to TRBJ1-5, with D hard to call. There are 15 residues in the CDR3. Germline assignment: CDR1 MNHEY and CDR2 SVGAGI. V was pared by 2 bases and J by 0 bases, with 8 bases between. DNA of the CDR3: TGTGCCAGCAGTTACGGGCCCTATAGCAATCAGCCCCAGCATTTT. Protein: CASSYGPYSNQPQHF.

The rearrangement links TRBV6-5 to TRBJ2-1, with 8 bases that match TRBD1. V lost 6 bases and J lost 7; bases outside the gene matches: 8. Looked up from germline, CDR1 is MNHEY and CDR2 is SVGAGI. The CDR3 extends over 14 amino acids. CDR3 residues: CASRRTGLGNEQFF. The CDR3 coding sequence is TGTGCCAGCAGGAGGACAGGGTTGGGGAATGAGCAGTTCTTC.

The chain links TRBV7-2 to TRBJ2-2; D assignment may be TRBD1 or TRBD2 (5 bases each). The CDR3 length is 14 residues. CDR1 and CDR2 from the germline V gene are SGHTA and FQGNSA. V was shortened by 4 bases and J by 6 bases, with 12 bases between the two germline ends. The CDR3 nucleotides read TGTGCCAGCAGCTCGGGACCCTCCGCCGGGGAGCTGTTTTTT. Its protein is CASSSGPSAGELFF.

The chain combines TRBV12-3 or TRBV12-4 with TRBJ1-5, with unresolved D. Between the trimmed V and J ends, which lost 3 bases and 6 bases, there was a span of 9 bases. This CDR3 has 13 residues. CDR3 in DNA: TGTGCCAGCAGTTTGCAATCAGGTCAGCCCCAGCATTTT. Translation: CASSLQSGQPQHF.

CDR3 sequence reads: CASSERKDEQYF. The CDR3 bases are TGTGCCAGCAGTGAAAGGAAGGACGAGCAGTACTTC. This rearrangement joins TRBV25-1 to TRBJ2-7; D is unresolved. The CDR3 runs to 12 residues. In germline, CDR1 is MGHDK, CDR2 SYGVNS. V dropped 2 bases and J dropped 5 bases, with 7 bases sitting between them.

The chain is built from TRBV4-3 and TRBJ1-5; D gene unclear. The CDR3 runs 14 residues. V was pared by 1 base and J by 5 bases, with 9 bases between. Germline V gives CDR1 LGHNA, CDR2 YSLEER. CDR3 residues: CASSQGGGDQPQHF. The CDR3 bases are TGCGCCAGCAGCCAAGGAGGCGGGGATCAGCCCCAGCATTTT.

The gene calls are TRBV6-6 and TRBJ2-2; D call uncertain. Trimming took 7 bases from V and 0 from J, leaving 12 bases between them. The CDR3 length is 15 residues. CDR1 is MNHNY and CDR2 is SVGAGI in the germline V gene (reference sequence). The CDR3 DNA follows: TGTGCCAGCACCCATTCGAACTCGAACACCGGGGAGCTGTTTTTT. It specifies CASTHSNSNTGELFF.

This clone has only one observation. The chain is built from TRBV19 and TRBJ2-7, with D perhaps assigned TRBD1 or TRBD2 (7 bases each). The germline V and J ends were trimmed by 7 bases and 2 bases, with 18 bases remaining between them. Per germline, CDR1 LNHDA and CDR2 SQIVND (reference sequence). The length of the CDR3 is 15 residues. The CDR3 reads CASTARGRGPYEQYF. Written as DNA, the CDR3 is TGTGCCAGTACCGCGAGGGGGAGGGGGCCCTACGAGCAGTACTTC.

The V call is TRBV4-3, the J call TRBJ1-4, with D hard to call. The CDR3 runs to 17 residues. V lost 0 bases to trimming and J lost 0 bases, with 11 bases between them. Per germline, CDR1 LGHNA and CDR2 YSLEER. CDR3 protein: CASSQDSGYSTNEKLFF. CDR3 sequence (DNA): TGCGCCAGCAGCCAAGATTCGGGGTATTCAACTAATGAAAAACTGTTTTTT.

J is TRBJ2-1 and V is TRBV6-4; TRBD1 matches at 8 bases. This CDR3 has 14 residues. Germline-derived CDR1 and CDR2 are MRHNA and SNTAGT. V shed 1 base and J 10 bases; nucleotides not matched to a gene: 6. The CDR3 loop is CASSDFQGAGEQFF. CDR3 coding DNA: TGTGCCAGCAGTGACTTCCAGGGGGCTGGGGAGCAGTTCTTC.

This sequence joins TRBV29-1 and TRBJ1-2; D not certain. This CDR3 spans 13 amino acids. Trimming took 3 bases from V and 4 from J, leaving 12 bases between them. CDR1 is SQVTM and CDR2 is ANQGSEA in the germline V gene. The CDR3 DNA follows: TGCAGCGTTGAGGAATCAGGTCGCTATGGCTACACCTTC. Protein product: CSVEESGRYGYTF.

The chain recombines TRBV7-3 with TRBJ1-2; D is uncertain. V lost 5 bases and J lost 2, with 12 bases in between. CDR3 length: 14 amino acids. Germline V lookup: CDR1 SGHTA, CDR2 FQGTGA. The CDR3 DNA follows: TGTGCCAGCAGCGAGCGGGGATCCAACTATGGCTACACCTTC. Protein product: CASSERGSNYGYTF.

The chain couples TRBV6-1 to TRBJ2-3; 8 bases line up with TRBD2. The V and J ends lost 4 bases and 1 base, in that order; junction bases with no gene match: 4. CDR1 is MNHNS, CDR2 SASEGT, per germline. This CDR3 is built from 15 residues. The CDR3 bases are TGTGCCAGCAGTGGAGCGGGGGTCGGCACAGATACGCAGTATTTT. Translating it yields CASSGAGVGTDTQYF.

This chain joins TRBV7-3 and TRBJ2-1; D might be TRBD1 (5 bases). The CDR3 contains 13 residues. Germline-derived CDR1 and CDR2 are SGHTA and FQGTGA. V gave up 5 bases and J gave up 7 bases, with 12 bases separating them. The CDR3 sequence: CASSPQAGNEQFF. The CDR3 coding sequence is TGTGCCAGCAGCCCACAGGCCGGGAATGAGCAGTTCTTC.

The CDR3 protein is CASSALGGHSYEQYF. The CDR3 DNA sequence: TGTGCCAGTAGTGCTCTGGGGGGACACTCCTACGAGCAGTACTTC. The V and J genes are TRBV19 and TRBJ2-7, with D perhaps given as TRBD1 or TRBD2 (6 bases each). V shed 5 bases and J shed 0 bases, with 14 bases lying between them. Germline CDR1 LNHDA, CDR2 SQIVND (reference sequence). The CDR3 extends over 15 amino acids.